This T cell receptor beta chain is drawn from a study of CD8 T cells in Susac syndrome. Looking at the study overall: Patients with Susac syndrome were therapy-naive, on corticosteroids, or on intravenous immunoglobulin alone at blood draw. Study results and caveats: The number of Susac-specific public clones found was sixteen in total CD8+ repertoires and several in CD8+ TEMRA repertoires. The study conceded that its TCR sequencing and HLA analysis involved relatively few individuals.

In regard to this clonotype: Its antigen is unidentified.

RNA amounts of about 0.5 to 1 ug underwent reverse transcription with random hexamers. TCRdb re-derived calls from the immunoSEQ multiplex PCR reads in MiXCR, one entry per CDR3 protein. Among under 200,000 distinct CDR3 sequences listed, approximately 95% were seen once. Definite or probable Susac syndrome was diagnosed using recently defined diagnostic criteria. V shed 5 bases, J shed 5 bases, and the junction held 12 bases outside the gene matches. From germline, CDR1 is MDHEN and CDR2 SYDVKM. The CDR3 covers 15 residues. The chain links TRBV28 to TRBJ2-7; 7 positions match TRBD2. The TCR sequence derives from a human donor with Susac syndrome. Sequenced: CD8+ T cells from PBMCs. The CDR3, as DNA: TGTGCCAGCAGTCTCACCTTCGGCGGGAGCAACGAGCAGTACTTC. Translating it yields CASSLTFGGSNEQYF.